The 20 T cell receptor beta chains listed next were all sequenced from one sample in a study of T cell responses to AZD1222 COVID-19 vaccine. Sequenced by immunoSEQ multiplex PCR; TCRdb stores in-frame clones only, minus some. The table has fewer than 90,000 clones, around 84% seen once. Sequencing was performed on peripheral blood, taken 28 days after the second AZD1222 dose. The receptors derive from an adult who received the AZD1222 COVID-19 vaccine.

The chain carries TRBV28 and TRBJ2-7; 8 bases agree with TRBD2. From germline, CDR1 is MDHEN and CDR2 SYDVKM. The V and J ends lost 6 bases and 4 bases, in that order; junction bases with no gene match: 14. This CDR3 has 16 residues. This CDR3 reads CASSSPLGAGAYEQYF. For the CDR3, the DNA is TGTGCCAGCAGCTCTCCGTTGGGAGCGGGGGCTTACGAGCAGTACTTC. Looking up the rest from reference TRBV28 and TRBJ2-7 gives the full variable domain: DVKVTQSSRYLVKRTGEKVFLECVQDMDHENMFWYRQDPGLGLRLIYFSYDVKMKEKGDIPEGYSVSREKKERFSLILESASTNQTSMYLCASSSPLGAGAYEQYFGPGTRLTVT.

This clone is a singleton in its sample. The J gene is TRBJ2-1, the V gene TRBV27; unclear D gene. The length of the CDR3 is 13 residues. Per germline, CDR1 MNHEY and CDR2 SMNVEV (reference sequence). Trimming stripped 0 bases from V and 8 bases from J, with 8 bases between. CDR3: CASSLSFADEQFF. The DNA of the CDR3 is TGTGCCAGCAGTTTATCTTTCGCAGATGAGCAGTTCTTC.

This chain connects TRBV3-1 (or the pseudogene TRBV3-2) to TRBJ2-7, with D perhaps matching TRBD1 (5 bases). Trimming removed 1 base from V and 2 bases from J, with 9 bases in between. Germline V gives CDR1 LGHDT, CDR2 YNNKEL (reference sequence). The CDR3 contains 14 residues. As DNA, the CDR3 is TGTGCCAGCAGCCAAGCTAGGGGAACCTACGAGCAGTACTTC. Encoded protein: CASSQARGTYEQYF.

The rearrangement links TRBV3-1 (or the pseudogene TRBV3-2) to TRBJ2-6; weak D call: TRBD2 (6 bases). Germline V gene lookup returns CDR1 LGHDT and CDR2 YNNKEL (reference sequence). The CDR3 spans 17 residues. V was pared by 2 bases and J by 0 bases, with 11 bases between. The CDR3, as DNA: TGTGCCAGCAGCCAACAACCCGGGAGCTCTGGGGCCAACGTCCTGACTTTC. Translation: CASSQQPGSSGANVLTF.

The chain is built from TRBV5-4 and TRBJ2-4; the D gene could be TRBD1 or TRBD2 (6 bases each). This CDR3 contains 17 residues. CDR1 SGHNT and CDR2 YYREEE come from the germline V gene (reference sequence). Deletions cut 0 bases from V and 4 bases from J, with 17 bases between. The CDR3, as DNA: TGTGCCAGCAGCTTGGGGGGGGCAGGCGGGTGGAAAAACATTCAGTACTTC. Protein sequence: CASSLGGAGGWKNIQYF.

The CDR3 region has the DNA TGCGCCAGCAGCCAAGACCGGAACACTGAAGCTTTCTTT. It specifies CASSQDRNTEAFF. This chain joins TRBV4-3 and TRBJ1-1; no clear D. Germline assignment: CDR1 LGHNA and CDR2 YSLEER. This CDR3 region has 13 residues. Deletions cut 0 bases from V and 1 base from J, with 3 bases between.

This clone occurred once. CDR3 DNA sequence: TGTGCCAGCAGTTACCCCGCTAGCGGGTTCTACGAGCAGTACTTC. Amino acid sequence: CASSYPASGFYEQYF. J is TRBJ2-7 and V is TRBV6-2 or TRBV6-3, with 8 bases lining up with TRBD2. The CDR3 runs to 15 residues. Germline CDR1 MNHEY, CDR2 SVGEGT. V trimming: 2 bases; J trimming: 3 bases; junction bases outside the gene matches: 6.

The chain employs TRBV10-1 and TRBJ1-3; D perhaps matches TRBD1 (5 bases). This CDR3 region has 14 residues. The ends were cut back, 5 bases at V and 0 bases at J, with 8 bases in the middle. Germline V CDR1 and CDR2: WNHNN, SYGVQD (reference sequence). The CDR3: CASSKTASGNTIYF. In DNA form, the CDR3 reads TGCGCCAGCAGTAAGACAGCCTCTGGAAACACCATATATTTT.

This clone occurred once. The V call is TRBV5-6, the J call TRBJ2-5, with D unclear. CDR3 length: 13 amino acids. V was clipped by 1 base and J by 1 base, with 5 bases between them. CDR1 is SGHDT and CDR2 is YYEEEE in the germline V gene. Written as DNA, the CDR3 is TGTGCCAGCAGCTTGTCTAGCCAAGAGACCCAGTACTTC. Amino acids: CASSLSSQETQYF.

The rearrangement joins TRBV19 to TRBJ1-1; D call uncertain. The V end was cut by 1 base, the J end by 1 base, with 10 bases between. Germline CDR1 and CDR2: LNHDA and SQIVND (reference sequence). This CDR3 is 15 amino acids long. In DNA, the CDR3 is TGTGCCAGTAGTATAGGGGCAGGATGGAACACTGAAGCTTTCTTT. Its translation is CASSIGAGWNTEAFF.

CDR3 sequence (DNA): TGTGCCACCAGCGGACCTGGAGCAAATCAGCCCCAGCATTTT. Translating gives CATSGPGANQPQHF. The J gene is TRBJ1-5, the V gene TRBV15; D not certain. CDR1 and CDR2 from the germline V gene are LNHNV and YYDKDF (reference sequence). CDR3 length equals 14 residues. The V end lost 5 bases, the J end lost 4 bases, and 12 bases lay between the germline ends.

The gene calls are TRBV27 and TRBJ2-2, with 9 bases matching TRBD1. Per germline, CDR1 MNHEY and CDR2 SMNVEV (reference sequence). J lost 9 bases, V lost 5 bases, and 7 bases had no gene match. The CDR3 consists of 14 residues. The CDR3 reads CASSLRQGVRELFF. CDR3 nucleotides: TGTGCCAGCAGTCTGAGACAGGGGGTCCGGGAGCTGTTTTTT.

This clone appeared once. The V call is TRBV28, the J call TRBJ1-4; tentatively, D is TRBD1 (6 bases). V was cut by 2 bases and J by 7 bases, with 14 bases left in between. The germline gives CDR1 MDHEN, CDR2 SYDVKM. The CDR3 is 15 residues long. In DNA form, the CDR3 reads TGTGCCAGCAGTTTAGGCGCGGGGGCCGCTGAAAAACTGTTTTTT. It translates to CASSLGAGAAEKLFF.

This clone was picked up one time. The V gene is TRBV10-3, the J gene TRBJ2-4, with D hard to call. Between the trimmed V and J ends, which lost 0 bases and 0 bases, there was a span of 12 bases. CDR1 is ENHRY, CDR2 SYGVKD, per germline. This CDR3 region has 17 residues. Here the CDR3 DNA reads TGTGCCATCAGTGAGTCGGGGTCAATCGAAGCCAAAAACATTCAGTACTTC. Translating it yields CAISESGSIEAKNIQYF.

The chain couples TRBV28 to TRBJ2-7; TRBD1 aligns across 8 bases. There are 13 residues in the CDR3. Unmatched junction bases numbered 8, after V lost 6 bases and J lost 7 bases. The germline gives CDR1 MDHEN, CDR2 SYDVKM. For the CDR3, the DNA is TGTGCCAGCAGACCGACAGGGGCGAGGGAGCAGTACTTC. It is translated as CASRPTGAREQYF.

In this sample, this clone turned up once. The rearrangement links TRBV7-8 to TRBJ1-1, with 8 nucleotides matching TRBD1. The CDR3 loop spans 14 amino acids. Germline V gives CDR1 SGHVS, CDR2 FQNEAQ. V lost 5 bases to trimming and J lost 5 bases; unmatched junction nucleotides: 7. The CDR3 nucleotides read TGTGCCAGCAGCCCACAACAGGGGGGGACTGAAGCTTTCTTT. Its translation: CASSPQQGGTEAFF.

The chain has TRBV6-4 and TRBJ2-1; TRBD2 matches at 9 bases. The CDR3 totals 16 residues. J lost 4 bases, V lost 8 bases, and 12 bases had no gene match. Germline CDR1 reads MRHNA; CDR2 reads SNTAGT. The CDR3 spells CASHPLAGGPYNEQFF. The CDR3, as DNA: TGTGCCAGCCACCCTTTGGCGGGGGGGCCTTACAATGAGCAGTTCTTC.

The genes are TRBV6-5 and TRBJ1-1; D might be TRBD1 (5 bases). This CDR3 contains 12 residues. V was clipped by 6 bases and J by 10 bases, with 15 bases between them. Germline V lookup: CDR1 MNHEY, CDR2 SVGAGI. CDR3 nucleotide sequence: TGTGCCAGCAGACCCCCCGGGGCCCCAGCTTTCTTT. Its translation is CASRPPGAPAFF.

This clone was seen a handful of times. V is TRBV28 and J is TRBJ2-3; TRBD2 matches 9 bases. J was trimmed by 3 bases and V by 8 bases; bases with no gene match: 9. The CDR3 extends over 15 amino acids. The germline V gene encodes CDR1 MDHEN and CDR2 SYDVKM. CDR3 bases: TGTGCCAGCCGATCATTCACTAGCGGGACAGATACGCAGTATTTT. It is translated as CASRSFTSGTDTQYF.

The V call is TRBV21-1, the J call TRBJ2-7; the table's D call, TRBD1, was not checked against the DNA. TRBV21-1 is flagged as a pseudogene. The CDR3 spans 16 residues. The CDR3 sequence is CASSKETGTGGYEQYF. CDR3 coding DNA: TGTGCCAGCAGCAAAGAGACCGGGACAGGGGGCTACGAGCAGTACTTC.